These 30 T cell receptor beta chains came from one sample sequenced in a study of beta chain features in type 1 diabetes (dated by TCRdb to 2016 to 2019). Library generation was performed with the immunoSEQ multiplex PCR assay. The High Capacity cDNA Reverse Transcription Kit was used to reverse transcribe all of the isolated RNA, meaning that expressed TCRB transcripts were what got sequenced. Sourced from immuneACCESS, this table was stored by TCRdb with only in-frame sequences that have V and J called. A share of the clones is absent; for the studies checked, an unresolved V gene accounts for under half, and the remainder has no known explanation. This sample has 400,000 to 550,000 clones in its table, and around 10% of those were observed once. About 0.042% of the sample is held by the ten biggest clonotypes. Sequenced material: naive CD4+ T cells from blood. Reading the label with the study, this specimen's cell subset or site is: true naive CD4+ T cells. The source of these receptors is a woman aged 18-35 years in good health.

This clone was detected only a few times. This rearrangement joins TRBV30 to TRBJ1-3; perhaps TRBD1 as D (5 bases). Trimming shortened V by 5 bases and J by 2 bases, and 13 bases separated the two germline ends. The CDR3 is 14 amino acids. Germline V CDR1 and CDR2: GTSNPN, SVGIG (reference sequence). The CDR3 here is CAWVRAGPGNTIYF. In DNA form, the CDR3 reads TGTGCCTGGGTACGGGCAGGGCCTGGAAACACCATATATTTT.

This clone appeared a few times. The chain uses TRBV7-3 and TRBJ2-2; D is undetermined. Trimming took 5 bases from V and 1 from J, leaving 5 bases between them. Germline V CDR1 and CDR2: SGHTA, FQGTGA. The CDR3 has 13 amino acids. In DNA, the CDR3 is TGTGCCAGCAGCACATTGAACACCGGGGAGCTGTTTTTT. It encodes CASSTLNTGELFF.

The genes are TRBV25-1 and TRBJ1-3; no definite D call. The CDR3 is 16 residues long. Germline V gene data show CDR1 as MGHDK and CDR2 as SYGVNS. The V and J ends lost 0 bases and 0 bases respectively, with 9 bases between them. DNA of the CDR3: TGTGCCAGCAGTGAATATCGGTGGTACTCTGGAAACACCATATATTTT. Residues: CASSEYRWYSGNTIYF.

This clone was observed a handful of times. The rearrangement joins TRBV18 to TRBJ2-2; no clear D. Germline CDR1 KGHSH, CDR2 LQKENI. The CDR3 runs to 14 residues. V lost 1 base, J lost 5 bases, and 8 bases lay in between. The CDR3 coding sequence is TGTGCCAGCTCACCACTAAAGACAACCGGGGAGCTGTTTTTT. This gives the protein CASSPLKTTGELFF. Complete variable domain (other parts from reference TRBV18 and TRBJ2-2): NAGVMQNPRHLVRRRGQEARLRCSPMKGHSHVYWYRQLPEEGLKFMVYLQKENIIDESGMPKERFSAEFPKEGPSILRIQQVVRGDSAAYFCASSPLKTTGELFFGEGSRLTVL.

This sequence joins TRBV29-1 and TRBJ1-1; D may be TRBD1 (5 bases). Germline V gives CDR1 SQVTM, CDR2 ANQGSEA. The CDR3 spans 12 residues. The V end was cut by 6 bases, the J end by 6 bases, with 14 bases between. CDR3 region: CSVRGSLPEAFF. The CDR3 DNA sequence: TGCAGCGTGAGGGGTTCCCTCCCTGAAGCTTTCTTT. The whole variable domain, filled in from reference TRBV29-1 and TRBJ1-1, reads SAVISQKPSRDICQRGTSLTIQCQVDSQVTMMFWYRQQPGQSLTLIATANQGSEATYESGFVIDKFPISRPNLTFSTLTVSNMSPEDSSIYLCSVRGSLPEAFFGQGTRLTVV.

This clone was picked up a small number of times. V gene TRBV9 combines with J gene TRBJ2-3; 11 bases fit TRBD2. With 2 bases clipped from V and 4 bases from J, the junction kept 6 bases outside the gene matches. This CDR3 spans 16 amino acids. The V gene's germline CDR1 is SGDLS and CDR2 YYNGEE. CDR3 loop: CASSVASGGRADTQYF. For the CDR3, the DNA is TGTGCCAGCAGCGTCGCTAGCGGGGGGCGGGCAGATACGCAGTATTTT.

This clone appeared once. The gene calls are TRBV27 and TRBJ2-1, with D maybe TRBD1 (5 bases). The CDR3 runs 15 residues. Germline CDR1 and CDR2: MNHEY and SMNVEV (reference sequence). The germline V and J ends were trimmed by 3 bases and 3 bases, with 12 bases remaining between them. The CDR3 region is CASSLSRAIYNEQFF. CDR3 nucleotide sequence: TGTGCCAGCAGTTTGTCCAGGGCGATCTACAATGAGCAGTTCTTC.

The rearrangement links TRBV7-3 to TRBJ2-2; 11 bases agree with TRBD2. V shed 5 bases and J 7 bases; nucleotides not matched to a gene: 3. The CDR3 runs to 14 residues. Looked up from germline, CDR1 is SGHTA and CDR2 is FQGTGA. Here the CDR3 reads CASSPGTSGGELFF. CDR3 sequence (DNA): TGTGCCAGCAGCCCCGGGACTAGCGGCGGGGAGCTGTTTTTT.

The J gene is TRBJ2-1, the V gene TRBV10-3; possibly TRBD2 for D (5 bases). The CDR3 extends over 16 amino acids. The V gene lost 7 bases and the J gene lost 3 bases, with 19 bases spanning the gap. The germline V gene encodes CDR1 ENHRY and CDR2 SYGVKD. This chain's CDR3 is CAITPTEGGLYNEQFF. DNA of the CDR3: TGTGCCATCACCCCTACCGAGGGTGGACTCTACAATGAGCAGTTCTTC.

For the CDR3, the DNA is TGTGCTAGTTCGCTGACAGGGGGACAGGAGACCCAGTACTTC. Its translation: CASSLTGGQETQYF. The rearrangement joins TRBV12-5 to TRBJ2-5; TRBD1 agrees at 9 bases. Trimming removed 8 bases from V and 5 bases from J; junction bases left unmatched: 9. The CDR3 contains 14 residues. The germline V gene has CDR1 LGHNT and CDR2 FRNRAP.

The rearrangement joins TRBV2 to TRBJ1-5; D gene unclear. Germline V gives CDR1 SNHLY, CDR2 FYNNEI. V lost 4 bases to trimming and J lost 4 bases, with 8 bases between them. The CDR3 totals 13 residues. CDR3 loop: CASSGQANQPQHF. The CDR3 DNA reads TGTGCCAGCAGTGGGCAGGCGAATCAGCCCCAGCATTTT.

This clone was seen a few times. CDR3 sequence (DNA): TGTGCCAGCAGCCCGAGTCGAAAGGCAGCCGTCCATGGCTACACCTTC. Amino acids: CASSPSRKAAVHGYTF. V usage is TRBV7-8 and J usage is TRBJ1-2; no definite D call. CDR3 length: 16 residues. Germline V gene sequence: CDR1 SGHVS, CDR2 FQNEAQ. V was cut by 5 bases and J by 6 bases, with 22 bases left in between.

The chain combines TRBV4-1 with TRBJ1-1; a weak D match, TRBD1 (5 bases). CDR1 and CDR2 (germline): MGHRA, YSYEKL. CDR3 length equals 15 residues. Deletions cut 1 base from V and 4 bases from J, with 13 bases between. In DNA form, the CDR3 reads TGCGCCAGCAGCCAAGCTCCCCTGACAGCCACTGAAGCTTTCTTT. Protein: CASSQAPLTATEAFF.

The chain couples TRBV2 to TRBJ1-2, with D possibly matching TRBD1 (6 bases). Germline V lookup: CDR1 SNHLY, CDR2 FYNNEI. Trimming left V 6 bases short and J 7 bases short, with 15 bases between. The CDR3 loop spans 13 amino acids. CDR3 sequence reads: CASSAQGLAGYTF. CDR3 in DNA: TGTGCCAGCAGCGCACAGGGTCTGGCTGGCTACACCTTC.

This clone was recorded a few times. This sequence joins TRBV7-6 and TRBJ2-1, with TRBD1 matching 11 bases. Germline V lookup: CDR1 SGHVS, CDR2 FNYEAQ. This CDR3 contains 14 residues. V was clipped by 5 bases and J by 9 bases; unmatched bases: 6. Here the CDR3 DNA reads TGTGCCAGCAGCGGACAGGGGGCGCGGATTGAGCAGTTCTTC. Amino acid sequence: CASSGQGARIEQFF.

This clone was counted a few times. The DNA of the CDR3 is TGTGCCAGTACCGACAGGGAAAGTCAGCCCCAGCATTTT. Amino acids: CASTDRESQPQHF. The chain employs TRBV19 and TRBJ1-5; 7 positions agree with TRBD1. V trimming: 7 bases; J trimming: 6 bases; junction bases outside the gene matches: 6. The CDR3 extends over 13 amino acids. In germline, CDR1 is LNHDA, CDR2 SQIVND (reference sequence).

This clone showed up many times. The chain recombines TRBV30 with TRBJ1-1, with 9 bases matching TRBD1. V lost 2 bases to trimming and J lost 8 bases; unmatched junction nucleotides: 6. Germline V gives CDR1 GTSNPN, CDR2 SVGIG (reference sequence). The CDR3 has 13 residues. CDR3 amino acids: CAWSRDREGEAFF. The CDR3 coding sequence is TGTGCCTGGAGTCGGGACAGGGAGGGAGAAGCTTTCTTT.

J is TRBJ2-3 and V is TRBV14; D not certain. V gave up 1 base and J gave up 11 bases, with 7 bases separating them. CDR1 is SGHDN and CDR2 is FVKESK in the germline V gene. CDR3 length: 11 residues. The CDR3 DNA reads TGTGCCAGCAGCCAAGCCTTTTGGCAGTATTTT. It yields the protein CASSQAFWQYF.

In this sample, this clone turned up a few times. The V call is TRBV29-1, the J call TRBJ2-1, with D unclear. This CDR3 is built from 12 residues. Trimming took off 7 bases at V and 4 bases at J, with 11 bases between the two ends. Germline loops: CDR1 SQVTM, CDR2 ANQGSEA. In DNA form, the CDR3 reads TGCAGCGCTGATCCGGGTTACAATGAGCAGTTCTTC. It is translated as CSADPGYNEQFF.

This clone was recorded a few times. The rearrangement uses TRBV5-4 and TRBJ2-3; the match to TRBD2 covers 9 bases. CDR1 SGHNT and CDR2 YYREEE come from the germline V gene (reference sequence). The CDR3 sequence is 14 residues long. Trimming took 4 bases from V and 6 from J; bases not matched to a gene: 6. Here the CDR3 reads CASSGGGAVDTQYF. In nucleotides, the CDR3 is TGTGCCAGCAGCGGCGGGGGGGCCGTGGATACGCAGTATTTT.

The rearrangement links TRBV7-9 to TRBJ2-3; the match to TRBD2 covers 10 bases. CDR3 length: 15 residues. Unmatched junction bases numbered 2, after V lost 2 bases and J lost 3 bases. CDR1 and CDR2 from the germline V gene are SEHNR and FQNEAQ (reference sequence). CDR3 bases: TGTGCCAGCAGCTTAACTAGCGGGGCGACAGATACGCAGTATTTT. Translating it yields CASSLTSGATDTQYF.

Notes on this clone: A much larger clone lies a single base off, so this may be a read error. This sequence joins TRBV14 and TRBJ2-3; D ambiguous. Trimming pared 5 bases from V and 0 bases from J, leaving 0 bases between. The CDR3 covers 11 residues. CDR1 and CDR2 (germline): SGHDN, FVKESK. The CDR3 sequence: CASSSTDTQYF. For the CDR3, the DNA is TGTGCCAGCAGCAGCACAGATACGCAGTATTTT.

This clone showed up just a few times. The V and J genes are TRBV2 and TRBJ1-4, with D unclear. The CDR3 has 11 amino acids. Trimming stripped 4 bases from V and 8 bases from J, with 5 bases between. Germline-derived CDR1 and CDR2 are SNHLY and FYNNEI. The CDR3 protein is CASSATEKLFF. The CDR3 nucleotides read TGTGCCAGCAGTGCCACAGAAAAACTGTTTTTT.

This clone has a handful of counts. V usage is TRBV18 and J usage is TRBJ2-2, with D possibly being TRBD1 (6 bases). There are 16 residues in the CDR3. Germline V lookup: CDR1 KGHSH, CDR2 LQKENI. The V end lost 3 bases, the J end lost 2 bases, and 13 bases lay between the germline ends. This CDR3 reads CASSPATGINTGELFF. Here the CDR3 DNA reads TGTGCCAGCTCACCGGCAACAGGGATTAACACCGGGGAGCTGTTTTTT.

Only a few counts were recorded for this clone. This sequence joins TRBV2 and TRBJ1-2; D is ambiguous. This CDR3 region has 13 residues. V dropped 2 bases and J dropped 7 bases, with 11 bases sitting between them. Germline CDR1 is SNHLY and CDR2 is FYNNEI. For the CDR3, the DNA is TGTGCCAGCAGTGAAAGGGTTCTAGGTGGCTACACCTTC. This translates into CASSERVLGGYTF.

This chain uses TRBV27 with TRBJ2-5; 10 bases map to TRBD1. Trimming took 5 bases from V and 0 from J; bases not matched to a gene: 9. The CDR3 length is 17 residues. Germline CDR1 MNHEY, CDR2 SMNVEV (reference sequence). The chain's CDR3 is CASSRDRGHPYQETQYF. The CDR3 DNA sequence: TGTGCCAGCAGTCGGGACAGGGGTCACCCGTACCAAGAGACCCAGTACTTC.

The J gene is TRBJ1-2, the V gene TRBV10-3, with TRBD1 matching 9 bases. Germline values: CDR1 ENHRY, CDR2 SYGVKD. V was pared by 6 bases and J by 6 bases, with 8 bases of the junction left unmatched. The CDR3 has 14 amino acids. The CDR3 bases are TGTGCCATCAGCCTAACAGGGGGCCGGGATGGCTACACCTTC. It yields the protein CAISLTGGRDGYTF.

This clone has a handful of counts. The genes are TRBV29-1 and TRBJ2-3; 8 bases are a match to TRBD2. CDR3 length equals 14 residues. The junction had 3 bases not matched to a gene; V was cut back by 4 bases and J by 0 bases. CDR1 SQVTM and CDR2 ANQGSEA come from the germline V gene. CDR3 sequence: CSVGLASSTDTQYF. CDR3 sequence (DNA): TGCAGCGTTGGACTAGCGAGTAGCACAGATACGCAGTATTTT.

This clone appeared once. V gene TRBV4-3 combines with J gene TRBJ2-6; D is possibly TRBD1 (5 bases). Germline assignment: CDR1 LGHNA and CDR2 YSLEER. This CDR3 comprises 17 residues. Between the trimmed V and J ends, which lost 5 bases and 0 bases, there was a span of 14 bases. CDR3 DNA: TGCGCCAGCAGCAGAACCCCTACAGGCTCTGGGGCCAACGTCCTGACTTTC. Its translation is CASSRTPTGSGANVLTF.

The chain is built from TRBV2 and TRBJ2-5, with 7 bases matching TRBD2. The CDR3 has 12 amino acids. V lost 6 bases, J lost 2 bases, and 0 bases stayed unmatched. Germline V gene lookup returns CDR1 SNHLY and CDR2 FYNNEI. In nucleotides, the CDR3 is TGTGCCAGCAGGCGGGGGCAAGAGACCCAGTACTTC. Translated: CASRRGQETQYF.